The 25 T cell receptor beta chains in this list originate from one sample, sequenced in a study of blood T cell repertoires in COVID-19. Libraries were prepared by immunoSEQ multiplex PCR; TCRdb keeps only in-frame clonotypes and omits some of them. The sample includes about 260,000 clones, about 83% of them seen just once. Sequencing used peripheral blood. All receptors derive from a woman aged 45-65 years who had recovered from COVID-19.

The chain has TRBV9 and TRBJ2-7; D is ambiguous. Germline V gene sequence: CDR1 SGDLS, CDR2 YYNGEE. This CDR3 has 14 amino acids. V gave up 2 bases and J gave up 2 bases, with 11 bases separating them. The CDR3 here is CASSVGQATYEQYF. The CDR3 DNA is TGTGCCAGCAGCGTGGGTCAGGCCACCTACGAGCAGTACTTC.

The rearrangement joins TRBV28 to TRBJ2-3, with D perhaps TRBD2 (6 bases). Germline V gives CDR1 MDHEN, CDR2 SYDVKM. Trimming took off 8 bases at V and 4 bases at J, with 16 bases between the two ends. This CDR3 comprises 14 residues. The CDR3 DNA reads TGTGCCAGCTTCGTGGCGGGGAGTGCAGATACGCAGTATTTT. Its translation is CASFVAGSADTQYF.

The chain uses TRBV2 and TRBJ1-5; D not certain. The V and J ends lost 4 bases and 0 bases respectively, with 10 bases between them. This CDR3 is 15 amino acids long. Germline lookup yields CDR1 SNHLY and CDR2 FYNNEI. Here the CDR3 reads CASSVGRNSNQPQHF. CDR3 sequence (DNA): TGTGCCAGCAGTGTAGGGAGGAATAGCAATCAGCCCCAGCATTTT.

This chain uses TRBV9 with TRBJ2-2; 7 bases match TRBD2. The CDR3 totals 15 residues. Trimming took 4 bases from V and 5 from J; bases not matched to a gene: 8. Germline loops: CDR1 SGDLS, CDR2 YYNGEE. The chain's CDR3 is CASSQGLGRTGELFF. The DNA for the CDR3 is TGTGCCAGCAGCCAAGGACTAGGTAGGACCGGGGAGCTGTTTTTT.

This rearrangement joins TRBV6-2 or TRBV6-3 to TRBJ2-2, with D tentatively TRBD1 (6 bases). The CDR3 runs 14 residues. Germline values: CDR1 MNHEY, CDR2 SVGEGT. The germline V and J ends were trimmed by 5 bases and 6 bases, with 13 bases remaining between them. The CDR3 loop reads CASSHNRVPGELFF. The CDR3 bases are TGTGCCAGCAGTCACAACAGGGTTCCCGGGGAGCTGTTTTTT.

This chain uses TRBV18 with TRBJ2-7; 7 bases match TRBD1. V shed 2 bases and J 3 bases; nucleotides not matched to a gene: 4. The CDR3 runs to 14 residues. CDR1 and CDR2 from the germline V gene are KGHSH and LQKENI. The CDR3 DNA reads TGTGCCAGCTCACCAGGCAGGGGGAACTACGAGCAGTACTTC. Encoded protein: CASSPGRGNYEQYF.

J is TRBJ1-2 and V is TRBV6-5, with 9 positions matching TRBD1. CDR3 length equals 14 residues. Germline CDR1 reads MNHEY; CDR2 reads SVGAGI. V trimming: 2 bases; J trimming: 8 bases; junction bases outside the gene matches: 6. CDR3 in amino acids: CASSYVQGAWGYTF. CDR3 sequence (DNA): TGTGCCAGCAGTTACGTACAGGGGGCCTGGGGCTACACCTTC.

The chain employs TRBV19 and TRBJ1-2, with 8 positions matching TRBD1. CDR3 length: 13 amino acids. The V gene's germline CDR1 is LNHDA and CDR2 SQIVND (reference sequence). V lost 6 bases and J lost 4; bases outside the gene matches: 4. In DNA, the CDR3 is TGTGCCAGTAGCAAACAGGGGGTCTATGGCTACACCTTC. Translated, it gives CASSKQGVYGYTF.

The V and J genes are TRBV29-1 and TRBJ1-4, with 9 bases matching TRBD1. This CDR3 contains 16 residues. After removal of 4 bases from V and 2 bases from J, the junction contained 8 bases not matched to a gene. Germline CDR1 SQVTM, CDR2 ANQGSEA. DNA for the CDR3: TGCAGCGTTGGCTTGGGGACAGGGTTTACTAATGAAAAACTGTTTTTT. This sequence encodes CSVGLGTGFTNEKLFF.

The chain couples TRBV12-3 or TRBV12-4 to TRBJ2-1; D possibly corresponds to TRBD2 (5 bases). This CDR3 region has 13 residues. V dropped 5 bases and J dropped 3 bases, with 8 bases sitting between them. The CDR3 DNA reads TGTGCCAGCAGTCTCGACTACTACAATGAGCAGTTCTTC. The encoded protein is CASSLDYYNEQFF.

The rearrangement links TRBV9 to TRBJ2-3, with 7 bases matching TRBD2. The CDR3 sequence is 16 residues long. V lost 4 bases and J lost 2; bases outside the gene matches: 10. Germline V gene sequence: CDR1 SGDLS, CDR2 YYNGEE. This CDR3 is CASSPSVLAATDTQYF. CDR3 coding DNA: TGTGCCAGCAGCCCATCTGTGCTAGCGGCCACAGATACGCAGTATTTT.

This rearrangement joins TRBV12-3 or TRBV12-4 to TRBJ2-7; D gene unclear. The length of the CDR3 is 13 residues. V was cut by 5 bases and J by 3 bases, with 11 bases left in between. The CDR3 nucleotides are TGTGCCAGCAGTGATGACTGGAACTACGAGCAGTACTTC. As protein: CASSDDWNYEQYF.

Only a few counts were recorded for this clone. The same CDR3 can be traced to other DNA sequences in this sample. CDR3 amino acids: CASSYPSTDTQYF. The CDR3 DNA reads as TGTGCCAGCAGTTACCCCTCCACAGATACGCAGTATTTT. The V gene is TRBV6-2 or TRBV6-3, the J gene TRBJ2-3; D ambiguous. V lost 2 bases to trimming and J lost 2 bases, with 5 bases between them. Germline CDR1 is MNHEY and CDR2 is SVGEGT. CDR3 length: 13 residues.

V and J are TRBV20-1 and TRBJ2-7; TRBD1 matches at 10 bases. CDR3 length: 13 amino acids. The trim removed 3 bases at V and 4 bases at J, leaving 3 bases unmatched. Germline V CDR1 and CDR2: DFQATT, SNEGSKA (reference sequence). The CDR3 nucleotides are TGCAGTGCTAGTAAGGGACAGGGGTACGAGCAGTACTTC. Translation: CSASKGQGYEQYF.

This clone turned up a few times. The V gene is TRBV19, the J gene TRBJ1-3; no firm D call. V lost 8 bases and J lost 0, with 8 bases in between. The CDR3 covers 13 residues. Germline CDR1 is LNHDA and CDR2 is SQIVND (reference sequence). Here the CDR3 reads CASEQYSGNTIYF. The CDR3 region has the DNA TGTGCCAGTGAACAGTACTCTGGAAACACCATATATTTT.

Concerning this clone: A read error may produce the germline difference seen at one junction end. The rearrangement uses TRBV7-8 and TRBJ1-1, with a tentative D call TRBD1 (5 bases). Germline CDR1 SGHVS, CDR2 FQNEAQ. This CDR3 region has 16 residues. The CDR3 DNA is TGTGCCAGCAGTTTAGCTTTTGCTGGGGGAGGAGCTGAAGCTTTCTTT. Translating it yields CASSLAFAGGGAEAFF.

The chain couples TRBV11-2 to TRBJ2-7; 7 bases align to TRBD2. Germline V gives CDR1 SGHAT, CDR2 FQNNGV. This CDR3 is built from 15 residues. The V and J ends lost 1 base and 2 bases, in that order; junction bases with no gene match: 5. The CDR3 reads CASSLGEGFAYEQYF. CDR3 in DNA: TGTGCCAGCAGCTTAGGGGAGGGCTTCGCCTACGAGCAGTACTTC. Full variable domain (remainder filled in from reference TRBV11-2 and TRBJ2-7): EAGVAQSPRYKIIEKRQSVAFWCNPISGHATLYWYQQILGQGPKLLIQFQNNGVVDDSQLPKDRFSAERLKGVDSTLKIQPAKLEDSAVYLCASSLGEGFAYEQYFGPGTRLTVT.

The genes are TRBV11-3 and TRBJ2-5; possibly TRBD2 for D (6 bases). The CDR3 covers 15 residues. Per the germline V gene, CDR1 is SGHNT and CDR2 is YENEEA. Trimming took 0 bases from V and 5 from J, leaving 13 bases between them. In DNA form, the CDR3 reads TGTGCCAGCAGCTTAGATGGCACCGCGGGGGAGACCCAGTACTTC. It yields the protein CASSLDGTAGETQYF. The entire variable domain, with the rest obtained from reference TRBV11-3 and TRBJ2-5, is as follows: EAGVVQSPRYKIIEKKQPVAFWCNPISGHNTLYWYLQNLGQGPELLIRYENEEAVDDSQLPKDRFSAERLKGVDSTLKIQPAELGDSAVYLCASSLDGTAGETQYFGPGTRLLVL.

The chain uses TRBV5-6 and TRBJ1-2, with TRBD1 identical over 7 bases. Germline lookup yields CDR1 SGHDT and CDR2 YYEEEE. The V and J ends lost 1 base and 5 bases, in that order; junction bases with no gene match: 5. The CDR3 sequence is 14 residues long. The CDR3 sequence is CASSLWTGAYGYTF. CDR3 bases: TGTGCCAGCAGCTTGTGGACAGGAGCATATGGCTACACCTTC.

J is TRBJ2-3 and V is TRBV28; TRBD1 matches 11 bases. V was pared by 4 bases and J by 4 bases, with 4 bases of the junction left unmatched. Germline CDR1 and CDR2: MDHEN and SYDVKM. The CDR3 has 15 residues. CDR3 region: CASSSWTGGADTQYF. The CDR3 DNA follows: TGTGCCAGCAGTTCGTGGACAGGGGGCGCAGATACGCAGTATTTT.

The chain links TRBV15 to TRBJ1-1; 9 bases line up with TRBD1. CDR3 size: 18 residues. CDR1 is LNHNV, CDR2 YYDKDF, per germline (reference sequence). J was trimmed by 9 bases and V by 4 bases; bases with no gene match: 21. The CDR3 bases are TGTGCCACCAGCAAAGACAGGGGGATTGGGGGACCATCGAGGAAAGCTTTCTTT. Protein: CATSKDRGIGGPSRKAFF.

The J gene is TRBJ2-7, the V gene TRBV5-1; possible D gene TRBD2, 6 bases. CDR3 length equals 13 residues. V lost 2 bases to trimming and J lost 2 bases, with 8 bases between them. CDR1 is SGHRS and CDR2 is YFSETQ in the germline V gene. Here the CDR3 DNA reads TGCGCCAGCAGCTTTGGCGGGACCTACGAGCAGTACTTC. Its protein product is CASSFGGTYEQYF. The entire variable domain, with the rest obtained from reference TRBV5-1 and TRBJ2-7, is as follows: KAGVTQTPRYLIKTRGQQVTLSCSPISGHRSVSWYQQTPGQGLQFLFEYFSETQRNKGNFPGRFSGRQFSNSRSEMNVSTLELGDSALYLCASSFGGTYEQYFGPGTRLTVT.

The rearrangement joins TRBV28 to TRBJ1-4; the match to TRBD1 covers 9 bases. CDR1 is MDHEN and CDR2 is SYDVKM in the germline V gene. The CDR3 sequence is 18 residues long. The V segment lost 4 bases and the J segment 2 bases; nucleotides outside the gene matches: 11. In DNA form, the CDR3 reads TGTGCCAGCAGTTCAAGACAGGGGGTATTGGGGACTAATGAAAAACTGTTTTTT. This gives the protein CASSSRQGVLGTNEKLFF.

The genes are TRBV11-2 and TRBJ2-5; 7 bases fit TRBD2. The V and J ends lost 1 base and 2 bases, in that order; junction bases with no gene match: 1. CDR1 and CDR2 (germline): SGHAT, FQNNGV. This CDR3 is 14 amino acids long. CDR3 protein: CASSLASGQETQYF. The CDR3 nucleotides are TGTGCCAGCAGCTTAGCTAGCGGACAAGAGACCCAGTACTTC.

This clone was picked up a small number of times. The chain uses TRBV5-4 and TRBJ2-7; 7 bases are a match to TRBD1. J was trimmed by 6 bases and V by 1 base; bases with no gene match: 7. The CDR3 runs 14 residues. The germline V gene encodes CDR1 SGHNT and CDR2 YYREEE (reference sequence). Written as DNA, the CDR3 is TGTGCCAGCAGCTTGTCCAGGGGGAGTATCGAGCAGTACTTC. The encoded protein is CASSLSRGSIEQYF.